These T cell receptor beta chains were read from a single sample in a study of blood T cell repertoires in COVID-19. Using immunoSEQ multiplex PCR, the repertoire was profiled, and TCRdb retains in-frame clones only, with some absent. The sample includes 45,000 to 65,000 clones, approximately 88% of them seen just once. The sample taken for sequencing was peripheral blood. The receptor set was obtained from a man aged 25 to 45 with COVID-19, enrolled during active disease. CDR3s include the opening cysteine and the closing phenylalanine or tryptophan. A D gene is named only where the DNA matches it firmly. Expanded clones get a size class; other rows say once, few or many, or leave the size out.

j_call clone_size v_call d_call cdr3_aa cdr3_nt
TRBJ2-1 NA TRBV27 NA CASSGSRISYNEQFF TGTGCCAGCAGTGGTAGCCGCATCTCCTACAATGAGCAGTTCTTC
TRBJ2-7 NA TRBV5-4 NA CASSLEQGEGEQYF TGTGCCAGCAGCTTGGAACAGGGAGAAGGCGAGCAGTACTTC
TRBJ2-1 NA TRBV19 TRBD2 CASSIKRSAGGGEQFF TGTGCCAGTAGTATTAAACGGTCAGCGGGAGGAGGGGAGCAGTTCTTC
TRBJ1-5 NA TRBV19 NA CASSGGINQPQHF TGTGCCAGTAGCGGAGGGATCAATCAGCCCCAGCATTTT
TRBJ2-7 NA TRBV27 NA CASRGTSTYEQYF TGTGCCAGCAGGGGGACAAGTACCTACGAGCAGTACTTC
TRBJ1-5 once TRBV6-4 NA CASSDNRVGQPQHF TGTGCCAGCAGTGACAACAGGGTGGGTCAGCCCCAGCATTTT
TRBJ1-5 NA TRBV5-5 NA CASSLAGGRSNQPQHF TGTGCCAGCAGCTTAGCGGGGGGCCGTAGCAATCAGCCCCAGCATTTT
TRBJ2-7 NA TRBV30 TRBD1 CAWSRQGHEQYF TGTGCCTGGAGTCGACAGGGCCACGAGCAGTACTTC
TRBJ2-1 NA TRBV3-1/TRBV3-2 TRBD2 CASSQVHSGGYNEQFF TGTGCCAGCAGCCAAGTTCATAGCGGGGGCTACAATGAGCAGTTCTTC
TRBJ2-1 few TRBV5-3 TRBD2 CARSSKSWTSGISYNEQFF TGTGCCAGAAGTTCAAAATCGTGGACTAGCGGGATATCCTACAATGAGCAGTTCTTC